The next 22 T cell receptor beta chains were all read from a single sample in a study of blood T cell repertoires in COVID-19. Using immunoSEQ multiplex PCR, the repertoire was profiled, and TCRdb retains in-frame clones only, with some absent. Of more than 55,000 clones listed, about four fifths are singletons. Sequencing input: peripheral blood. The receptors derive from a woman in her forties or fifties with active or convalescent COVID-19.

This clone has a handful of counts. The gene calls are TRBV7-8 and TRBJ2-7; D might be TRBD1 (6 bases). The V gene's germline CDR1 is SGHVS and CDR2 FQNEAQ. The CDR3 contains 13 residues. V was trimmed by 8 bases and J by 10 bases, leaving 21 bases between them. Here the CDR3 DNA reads TGTGCCAGCCGGGGCCGGGACACCTGGGAACAGTACTTC. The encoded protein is CASRGRDTWEQYF.

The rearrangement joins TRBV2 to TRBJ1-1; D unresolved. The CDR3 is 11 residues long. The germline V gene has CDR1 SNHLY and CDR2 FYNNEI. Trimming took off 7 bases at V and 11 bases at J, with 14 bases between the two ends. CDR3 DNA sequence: TGTGCCAGCATGGAGTCCGAAATGGCTTTCTTT. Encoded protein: CASMESEMAFF.

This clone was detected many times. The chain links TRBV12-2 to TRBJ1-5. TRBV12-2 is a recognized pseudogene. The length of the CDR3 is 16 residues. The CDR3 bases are TGTGCAAGTCGCTTAGCGGGACTCCCCGGGGGTCAGCCCCAGCATTTT. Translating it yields CASRLAGLPGGQPQHF.

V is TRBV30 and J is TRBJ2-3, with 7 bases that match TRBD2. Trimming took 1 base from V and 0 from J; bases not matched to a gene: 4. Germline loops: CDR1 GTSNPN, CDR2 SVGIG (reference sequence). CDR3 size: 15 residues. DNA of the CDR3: TGTGCCTGGAGTGATAATAGCGGGAGCACAGATACGCAGTATTTT. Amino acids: CAWSDNSGSTDTQYF.

The CDR3 loop reads CASSQAWGGFGNTIYF. The CDR3 nucleotides are TGCGCCAGCAGCCAAGCTTGGGGAGGTTTTGGAAACACCATATATTTT. The rearrangement links TRBV4-3 to TRBJ1-3, with D uncertain. V lost 1 base to trimming and J lost 3 bases, with 13 bases between them. The CDR3 spans 16 residues. Germline V gene lookup returns CDR1 LGHNA and CDR2 YSLEER.

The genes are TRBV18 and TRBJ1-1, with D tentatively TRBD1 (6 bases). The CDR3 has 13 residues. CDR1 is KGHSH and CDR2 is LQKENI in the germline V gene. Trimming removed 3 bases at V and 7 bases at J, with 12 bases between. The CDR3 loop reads CASSPRTEVEAFF. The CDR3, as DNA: TGTGCCAGCTCACCTCGGACAGAGGTTGAAGCTTTCTTT.

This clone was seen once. Here the CDR3 reads CASSPTHYGPQETQYF. In DNA form, the CDR3 reads TGTGCCAGCAGCCCCACCCATTACGGTCCTCAAGAGACCCAGTACTTC. The chain uses TRBV9 and TRBJ2-5; the D is unclear. Germline V gene data show CDR1 as SGDLS and CDR2 as YYNGEE. The V end lost 4 bases, the J end lost 2 bases, and 18 bases lay between the germline ends. The CDR3 has 16 amino acids.

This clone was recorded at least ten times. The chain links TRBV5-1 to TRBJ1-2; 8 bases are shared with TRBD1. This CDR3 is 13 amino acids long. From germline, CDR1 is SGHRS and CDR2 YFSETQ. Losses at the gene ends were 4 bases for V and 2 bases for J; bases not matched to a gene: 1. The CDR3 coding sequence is TGCGCCAGCAGCCCAGGGGGCAACTATGGCTACACCTTC. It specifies CASSPGGNYGYTF.

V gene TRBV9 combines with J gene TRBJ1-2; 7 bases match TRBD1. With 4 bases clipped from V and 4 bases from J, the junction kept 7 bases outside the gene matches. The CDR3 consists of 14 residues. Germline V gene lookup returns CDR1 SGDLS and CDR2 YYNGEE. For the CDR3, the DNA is TGTGCCAGCAGCCCTCTGGGGACAGCCTATGGCTACACCTTC. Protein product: CASSPLGTAYGYTF.

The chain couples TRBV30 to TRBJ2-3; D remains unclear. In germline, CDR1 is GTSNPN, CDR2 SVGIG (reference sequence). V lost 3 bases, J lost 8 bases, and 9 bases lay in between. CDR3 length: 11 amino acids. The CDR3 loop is CAWSPRSTQYF. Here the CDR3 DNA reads TGTGCCTGGAGCCCCCGGAGTACGCAGTATTTT.

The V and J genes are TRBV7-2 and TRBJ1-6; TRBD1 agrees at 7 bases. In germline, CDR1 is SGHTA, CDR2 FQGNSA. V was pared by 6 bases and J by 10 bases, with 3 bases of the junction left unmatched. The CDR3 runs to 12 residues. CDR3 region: CASRTGLSPLHF. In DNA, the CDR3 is TGTGCCAGCAGGACAGGGTTGTCACCCCTCCACTTT.

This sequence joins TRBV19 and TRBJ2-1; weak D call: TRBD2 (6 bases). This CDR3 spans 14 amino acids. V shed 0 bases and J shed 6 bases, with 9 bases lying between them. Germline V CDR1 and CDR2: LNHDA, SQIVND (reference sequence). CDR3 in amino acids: CASSIEGSGNEQFF. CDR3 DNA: TGTGCCAGTAGTATAGAAGGTAGCGGCAATGAGCAGTTCTTC.

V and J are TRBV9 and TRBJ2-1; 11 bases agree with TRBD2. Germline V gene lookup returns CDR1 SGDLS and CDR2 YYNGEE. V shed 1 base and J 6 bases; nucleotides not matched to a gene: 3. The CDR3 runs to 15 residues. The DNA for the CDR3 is TGTGCCAGCAGCGTAATGCTAGCGGGAGGCAATGAGCAGTTCTTC. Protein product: CASSVMLAGGNEQFF.

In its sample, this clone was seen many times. Here the CDR3 DNA reads TGTGCCAGCAGCTTGGTAGGGACAGCCTATGGCTACACCTTC. The encoded protein is CASSLVGTAYGYTF. This chain links TRBV5-4 with TRBJ1-2; TRBD1 agrees at 7 bases. Unmatched junction bases numbered 3, after V lost 0 bases and J lost 4 bases. Germline V lookup: CDR1 SGHNT, CDR2 YYREEE (reference sequence). The CDR3 totals 14 residues.

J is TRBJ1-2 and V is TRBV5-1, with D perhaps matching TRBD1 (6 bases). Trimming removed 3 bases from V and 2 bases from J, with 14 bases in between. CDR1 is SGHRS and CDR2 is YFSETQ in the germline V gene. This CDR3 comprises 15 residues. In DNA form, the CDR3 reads TGCGCCAGCAGCTCGGGGGGGACAAAAAACTATGGCTACACCTTC. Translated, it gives CASSSGGTKNYGYTF.

CDR3 sequence (DNA): TGTGCCAGCAGTTTAAGGTCCGGGGCAGGGGGTCTAGGCTACACCTTC. This codes for CASSLRSGAGGLGYTF. The chain recombines TRBV27 with TRBJ1-2; TRBD1 matches at 7 bases. The CDR3 spans 16 residues. CDR1 is MNHEY, CDR2 SMNVEV, per germline (reference sequence). V dropped 2 bases and J dropped 8; count of bases not matched to a gene: 14.

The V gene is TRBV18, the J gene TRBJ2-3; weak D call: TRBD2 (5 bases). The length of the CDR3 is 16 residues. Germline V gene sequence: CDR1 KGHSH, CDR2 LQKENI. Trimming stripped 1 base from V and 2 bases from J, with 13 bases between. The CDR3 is CASSPLPGAATDTQYF. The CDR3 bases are TGTGCCAGCTCACCACTTCCCGGAGCGGCCACAGATACGCAGTATTTT. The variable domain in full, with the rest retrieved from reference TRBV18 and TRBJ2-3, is NAGVMQNPRHLVRRRGQEARLRCSPMKGHSHVYWYRQLPEEGLKFMVYLQKENIIDESGMPKERFSAEFPKEGPSILRIQQVVRGDSAAYFCASSPLPGAATDTQYFGPGTRLTVL.

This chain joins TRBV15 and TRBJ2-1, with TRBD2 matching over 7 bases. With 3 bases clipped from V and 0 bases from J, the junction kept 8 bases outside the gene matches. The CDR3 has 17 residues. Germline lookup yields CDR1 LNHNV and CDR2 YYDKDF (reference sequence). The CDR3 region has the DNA TGTGCCACCAGCAGGCGGTCTAGCGGTAGCTCCTACAATGAGCAGTTCTTC. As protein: CATSRRSSGSSYNEQFF.

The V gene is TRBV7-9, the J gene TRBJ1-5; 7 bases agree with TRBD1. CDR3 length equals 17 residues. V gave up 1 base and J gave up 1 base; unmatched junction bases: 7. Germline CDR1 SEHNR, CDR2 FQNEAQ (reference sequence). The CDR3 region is CASSLVYQGESNQPQHF. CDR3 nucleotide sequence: TGTGCCAGCAGCTTAGTCTACCAGGGGGAAAGCAATCAGCCCCAGCATTTT.

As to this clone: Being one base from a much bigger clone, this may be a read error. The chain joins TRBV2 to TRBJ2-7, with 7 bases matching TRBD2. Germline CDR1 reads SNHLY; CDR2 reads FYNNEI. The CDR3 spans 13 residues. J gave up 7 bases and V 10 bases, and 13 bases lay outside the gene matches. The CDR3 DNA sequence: TGTGCCACAGGGACTAACGGGAACCGGGAGCAGTACTTC. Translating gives CATGTNGNREQYF. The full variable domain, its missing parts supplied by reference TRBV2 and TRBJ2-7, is EPEVTQTPSHQVTQMGQEVILRCVPISNHLYFYWYRQILGQKVEFLVSFYNNEISEKSEIFDDQFSVERPDGSNFTLKIRSTKLEDSAMYFCATGTNGNREQYFGPGTRLTVT.

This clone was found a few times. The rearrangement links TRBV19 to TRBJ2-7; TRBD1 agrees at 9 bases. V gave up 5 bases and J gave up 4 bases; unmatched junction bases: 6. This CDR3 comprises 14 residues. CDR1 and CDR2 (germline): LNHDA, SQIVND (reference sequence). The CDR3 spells CASSVQGAGYEQYF. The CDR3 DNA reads TGTGCCAGTAGTGTACAGGGGGCCGGATACGAGCAGTACTTC.

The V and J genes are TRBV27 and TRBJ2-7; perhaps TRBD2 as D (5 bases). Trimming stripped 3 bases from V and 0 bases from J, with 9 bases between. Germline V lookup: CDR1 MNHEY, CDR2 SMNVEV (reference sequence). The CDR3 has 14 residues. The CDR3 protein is CASSFREHSYEQYF. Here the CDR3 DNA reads TGTGCCAGCAGTTTCCGGGAACACTCCTACGAGCAGTACTTC.